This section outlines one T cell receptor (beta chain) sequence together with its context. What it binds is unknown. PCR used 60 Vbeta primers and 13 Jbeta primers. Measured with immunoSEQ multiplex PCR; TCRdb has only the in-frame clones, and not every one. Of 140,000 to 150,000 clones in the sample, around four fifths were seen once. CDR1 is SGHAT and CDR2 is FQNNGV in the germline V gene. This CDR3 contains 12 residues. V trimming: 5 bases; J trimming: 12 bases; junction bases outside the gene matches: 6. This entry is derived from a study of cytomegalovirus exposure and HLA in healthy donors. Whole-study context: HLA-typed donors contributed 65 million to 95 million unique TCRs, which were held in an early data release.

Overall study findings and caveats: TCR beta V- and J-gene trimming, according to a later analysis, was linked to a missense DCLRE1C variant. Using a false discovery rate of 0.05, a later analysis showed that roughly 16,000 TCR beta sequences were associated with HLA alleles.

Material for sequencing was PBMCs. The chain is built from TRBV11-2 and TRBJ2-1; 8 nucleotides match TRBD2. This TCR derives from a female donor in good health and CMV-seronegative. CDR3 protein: CASSPAGDGQFF. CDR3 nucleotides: TGTGCCAGCAGCCCAGCGGGAGACGGGCAGTTCTTC.